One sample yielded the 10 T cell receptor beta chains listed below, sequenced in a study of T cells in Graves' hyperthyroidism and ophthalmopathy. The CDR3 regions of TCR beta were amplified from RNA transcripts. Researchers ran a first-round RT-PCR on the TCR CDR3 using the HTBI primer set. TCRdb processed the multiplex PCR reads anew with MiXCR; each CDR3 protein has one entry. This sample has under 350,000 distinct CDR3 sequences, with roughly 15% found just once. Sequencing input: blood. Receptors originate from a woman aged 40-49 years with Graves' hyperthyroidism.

CDR3 in amino acids: CASTRTGFYPLNTEAFF. DNA of the CDR3: TGTGCCAGTACTAGGACAGGGTTCTACCCTTTGAACACTGAAGCTTTCTTT. The genes are TRBV19 and TRBJ1-1, with 8 bases identical to TRBD1. The CDR3 extends over 17 amino acids. Germline V CDR1 and CDR2: LNHDA, SQIVND (reference sequence). Trimming cost V 7 bases and J 0 bases; bases outside gene matches: 13.

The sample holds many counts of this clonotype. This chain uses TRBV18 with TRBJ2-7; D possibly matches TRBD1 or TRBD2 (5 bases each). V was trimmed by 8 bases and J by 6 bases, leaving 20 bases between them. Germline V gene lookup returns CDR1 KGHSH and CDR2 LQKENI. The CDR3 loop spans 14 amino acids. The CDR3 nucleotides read TGTGCCAGCGTCGGTGGTGCCGGGACCAGCGAGCAGTACTTC. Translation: CASVGGAGTSEQYF.

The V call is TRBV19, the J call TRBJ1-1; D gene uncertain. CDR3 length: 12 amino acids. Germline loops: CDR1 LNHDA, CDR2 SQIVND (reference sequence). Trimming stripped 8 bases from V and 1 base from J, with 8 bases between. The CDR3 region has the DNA TGTGCCAGTGGTTCTAGGAACACTGAAGCTTTCTTT. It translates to CASGSRNTEAFF.

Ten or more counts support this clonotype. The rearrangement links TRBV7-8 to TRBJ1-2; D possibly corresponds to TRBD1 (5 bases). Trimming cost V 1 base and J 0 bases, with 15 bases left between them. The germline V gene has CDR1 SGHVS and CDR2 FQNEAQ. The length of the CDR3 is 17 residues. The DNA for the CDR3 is TGTGCCAGCAGCTTAGAGGGACGGAACTCCCCTAACTATGGCTACACCTTC. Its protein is CASSLEGRNSPNYGYTF.

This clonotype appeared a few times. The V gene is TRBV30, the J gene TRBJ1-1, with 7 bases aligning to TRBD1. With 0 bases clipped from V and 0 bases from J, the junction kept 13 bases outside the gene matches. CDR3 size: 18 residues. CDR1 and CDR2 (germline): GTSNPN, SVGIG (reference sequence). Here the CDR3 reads CAWSVGGNPRGMNTEAFF. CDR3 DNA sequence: TGTGCCTGGAGTGTTGGGGGAAACCCCAGGGGGATGAACACTGAAGCTTTCTTT.

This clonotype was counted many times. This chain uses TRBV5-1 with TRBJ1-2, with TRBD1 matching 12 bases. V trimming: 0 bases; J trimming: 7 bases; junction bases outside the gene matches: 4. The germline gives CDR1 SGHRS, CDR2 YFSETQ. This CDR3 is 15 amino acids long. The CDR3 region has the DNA TGCGCCAGCAGCTTGGAAGGGACAGGGGGCGTTGGCTACACCTTC. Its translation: CASSLEGTGGVGYTF.

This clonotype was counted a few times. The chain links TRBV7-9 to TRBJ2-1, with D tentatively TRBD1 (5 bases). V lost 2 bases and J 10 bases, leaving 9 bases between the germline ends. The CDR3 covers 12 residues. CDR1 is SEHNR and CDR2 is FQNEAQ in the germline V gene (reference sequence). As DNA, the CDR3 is TGTGCCAGCAGCTTACAGGGTCAAGAGCAGTTCTTC. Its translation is CASSLQGQEQFF.

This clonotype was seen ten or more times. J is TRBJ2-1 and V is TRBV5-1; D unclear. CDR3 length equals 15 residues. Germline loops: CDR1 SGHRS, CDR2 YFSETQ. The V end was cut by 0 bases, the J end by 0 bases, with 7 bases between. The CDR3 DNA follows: TGCGCCAGCAGCTTGGCCTCGAGCTCCTACAATGAGCAGTTCTTC. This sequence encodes CASSLASSSYNEQFF. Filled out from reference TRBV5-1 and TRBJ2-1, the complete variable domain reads KAGVTQTPRYLIKTRGQQVTLSCSPISGHRSVSWYQQTPGQGLQFLFEYFSETQRNKGNFPGRFSGRQFSNSRSEMNVSTLELGDSALYLCASSLASSSYNEQFFGPGTRLTVL.

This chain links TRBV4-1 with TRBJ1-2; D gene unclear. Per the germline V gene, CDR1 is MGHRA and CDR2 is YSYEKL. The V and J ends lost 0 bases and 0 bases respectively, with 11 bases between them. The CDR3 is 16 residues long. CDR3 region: CASSQDYRVTNYGYTF. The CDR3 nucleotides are TGCGCCAGCAGCCAAGACTATAGGGTCACTAACTATGGCTACACCTTC.

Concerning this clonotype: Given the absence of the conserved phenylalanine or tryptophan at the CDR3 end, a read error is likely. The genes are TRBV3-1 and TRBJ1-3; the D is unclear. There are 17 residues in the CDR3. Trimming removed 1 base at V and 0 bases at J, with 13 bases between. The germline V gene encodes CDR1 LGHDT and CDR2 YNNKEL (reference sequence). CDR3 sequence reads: CASSQASRPSSGNTIYS. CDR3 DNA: TGTGCCAGCAGCCAAGCGTCGAGACCGAGCTCTGGAAACACCATATATTCT.